This is a list of T cell receptor beta chains from one sample in a study of blood T cells in healthy people across ages. TCRdb fed the 5' RACE reads into MiXCR, producing one record per CDR3 protein. In the table there are 800,000 to 950,000 distinct CDR3 sequences, roughly 35% of which are singletons. Sample: blood. Every receptor here comes from a man younger than 30 in good health. The CDR3 runs from the conserved cysteine through the conserved F or W. Fields, in order: V gene, J gene, D gene, clone size, CDR3 protein, CDR3 DNA. The D gene is left open where the match is weak. The listing skips clone size in some rows; elsewhere it reads once, few, many or a size class.

v_call: TRBV5-1; j_call: TRBJ2-1; d_call: TRBD1; clone_size: few; cdr3_aa: CASSRDRGAFEQFF; cdr3_nt: TGCGCCAGCAGCCGAGACAGGGGGGCCTTCGAGCAGTTCTTC
v_call: TRBV20-1; j_call: TRBJ1-5; d_call: .; clone_size: .; cdr3_aa: CSAQGTFNQPQHF; cdr3_nt: TGCAGTGCCCAGGGGACATTTAATCAGCCCCAGCATTTT
v_call: TRBV5-1; j_call: TRBJ1-1; d_call: .; clone_size: .; cdr3_aa: CASSVAGGSHEAFF; cdr3_nt: TGCGCCAGCAGCGTGGCCGGGGGGTCCCATGAAGCTTTCTTT
v_call: TRBV4-3; j_call: TRBJ1-2; d_call: TRBD1; clone_size: few; cdr3_aa: CASSPHPTGYYGYTF; cdr3_nt: TGCGCCAGCAGCCCCCACCCGACAGGGTACTATGGCTACACCTTC
v_call: TRBV12-3/TRBV12-4; j_call: TRBJ1-5; d_call: .; clone_size: many; cdr3_aa: CASSPRGDQPQHF; cdr3_nt: TGTGCCAGCAGTCCGAGGGGGGACCAGCCCCAGCATTTT
v_call: TRBV4-2; j_call: TRBJ2-7; d_call: TRBD2; clone_size: once; cdr3_aa: CASSQDPAGAKYNEQYF; cdr3_nt: TGTGCCAGCAGCCAAGACCCAGCGGGGGCCAAGTACAATGAGCAGTACTTC
v_call: TRBV19; j_call: TRBJ2-1; d_call: .; clone_size: few; cdr3_aa: CASSSQDKNEQFF; cdr3_nt: TGTGCCAGTAGTAGTCAGGATAAGAATGAGCAGTTCTTC
v_call: TRBV20-1; j_call: TRBJ1-5; d_call: TRBD1; clone_size: .; cdr3_aa: CSARDPRQGQPQHF; cdr3_nt: TGCAGTGCTAGAGATCCCCGACAGGGACAGCCCCAGCATTTT
v_call: TRBV6-2/TRBV6-3; j_call: TRBJ2-1; d_call: TRBD2; clone_size: .; cdr3_aa: CASSFKRGLGEQFF; cdr3_nt: TGTGCCAGCAGTTTCAAGCGGGGGTTAGGTGAGCAGTTCTTC
v_call: TRBV7-9; j_call: TRBJ1-2; d_call: .; clone_size: few; cdr3_aa: CASSRQDGFYGYTF; cdr3_nt: TGTGCCAGCAGCAGACAGGACGGATTCTATGGCTACACCTTC
v_call: TRBV20-1; j_call: TRBJ2-3; d_call: TRBD2; clone_size: .; cdr3_aa: CNGDGLAGGLTDTQYF; cdr3_nt: TGCAATGGGGATGGGCTAGCGGGGGGTCTCACAGATACGCAGTATTTT
v_call: TRBV5-1; j_call: TRBJ1-6; d_call: .; clone_size: .; cdr3_aa: CASGSSPNSPLHF; cdr3_nt: TGCGCCAGTGGCTCGTCGCCCAATTCACCCCTCCACTTT
v_call: TRBV7-9; j_call: TRBJ2-1; d_call: .; clone_size: few; cdr3_aa: CASSTPDKGPFSGQFF; cdr3_nt: TGTGCCAGCAGTACACCGGACAAGGGCCCCTTCAGTGGGCAGTTCTTC
v_call: TRBV20-1; j_call: TRBJ2-7; d_call: .; clone_size: few; cdr3_aa: CSARGPDGYEQYF; cdr3_nt: TGCAGTGCTAGAGGCCCGGACGGCTACGAGCAGTACTTC
v_call: TRBV20-1; j_call: TRBJ1-4; d_call: .; clone_size: .; cdr3_aa: CSARDTFEGDEKLFF; cdr3_nt: TGCAGTGCTAGAGATACTTTCGAGGGTGATGAAAAACTGTTTTTT
v_call: TRBV2; j_call: TRBJ1-2; d_call: .; clone_size: .; cdr3_aa: CASRGDYRAYGYTF; cdr3_nt: TGTGCCAGCAGGGGCGATTACAGGGCCTATGGCTACACCTTC
v_call: TRBV13; j_call: TRBJ2-7; d_call: .; clone_size: .; cdr3_aa: CASSPMRVMKSSYEQYF; cdr3_nt: TGTGCCAGCAGCCCTATGAGGGTGATGAAGAGCTCCTACGAGCAGTACTTC
v_call: TRBV2; j_call: TRBJ2-7; d_call: .; clone_size: .; cdr3_aa: CASPGPRGDEQYF; cdr3_nt: TGTGCCAGCCCCGGTCCTCGTGGAGACGAGCAGTACTTC
v_call: TRBV20-1; j_call: TRBJ2-5; d_call: TRBD2; clone_size: .; cdr3_aa: CSARDVGTSGKKETQYF; cdr3_nt: TGCAGTGCTAGAGATGTTGGGACTAGCGGGAAGAAAGAGACCCAGTACTTC
v_call: TRBV4-1; j_call: TRBJ2-7; d_call: .; clone_size: .; cdr3_aa: CASSQEVRPCEQYF; cdr3_nt: TGCGCCAGCAGCCAAGAGGTGAGACCCTGCGAGCAGTACTTC
v_call: TRBV5-1; j_call: TRBJ1-1; d_call: .; clone_size: few; cdr3_aa: CASSLGEPTEAFF; cdr3_nt: TGCGCCAGCAGCTTGGGGGAACCCACTGAAGCTTTCTTT
v_call: TRBV30; j_call: TRBJ2-3; d_call: .; clone_size: .; cdr3_aa: CARKVGISTDTQYF; cdr3_nt: TGTGCCCGGAAGGTAGGGATCAGCACAGATACGCAGTATTTT
v_call: TRBV10-3; j_call: TRBJ1-5; d_call: .; clone_size: many; cdr3_aa: CAISESPGRGQPQHF; cdr3_nt: TGTGCCATCAGTGAGTCACCAGGTCGGGGTCAGCCCCAGCATTTT
v_call: TRBV29-1; j_call: TRBJ2-5; d_call: .; clone_size: once; cdr3_aa: CSVEDPWEETQYF; cdr3_nt: TGCAGCGTTGAGGATCCTTGGGAAGAGACCCAGTACTTC
v_call: TRBV6-6; j_call: TRBJ1-1; d_call: .; clone_size: many; cdr3_aa: CAIKLTGSNTEAFF; cdr3_nt: TGTGCCATTAAACTGACAGGTTCGAACACTGAAGCTTTCTTT
v_call: TRBV9; j_call: TRBJ2-7; d_call: .; clone_size: few; cdr3_aa: CASSVGAWNEQYF; cdr3_nt: TGTGCCAGCAGCGTAGGGGCTTGGAACGAGCAGTACTTC
v_call: TRBV6-1; j_call: TRBJ1-2; d_call: TRBD1; clone_size: few; cdr3_aa: CASNRVGTAYGYTF; cdr3_nt: TGTGCCAGCAACCGGGTCGGGACAGCATATGGCTACACCTTC
v_call: TRBV5-1; j_call: TRBJ2-7; d_call: .; clone_size: .; cdr3_aa: CASSPGAATYEQYF; cdr3_nt: TGCGCCAGCAGTCCGGGGGCAGCCACCTACGAGCAGTACTTC
v_call: TRBV4-2; j_call: TRBJ2-2; d_call: .; clone_size: .; cdr3_aa: CASSPDGASNTGELFF; cdr3_nt: TGTGCCAGCAGCCCTGACGGGGCGTCGAACACCGGGGAGCTGTTTTTT
v_call: TRBV20-1; j_call: TRBJ1-1; d_call: .; clone_size: .; cdr3_aa: CSARQSMNTEAFF; cdr3_nt: TGCAGTGCCAGACAATCGATGAACACTGAAGCTTTCTTT
v_call: TRBV5-1; j_call: TRBJ1-2; d_call: .; clone_size: few; cdr3_aa: CASSLGTRNYGYTF; cdr3_nt: TGCGCCAGCAGCTTGGGGACACGCAACTATGGCTACACCTTC
v_call: TRBV11-2; j_call: TRBJ2-5; d_call: .; clone_size: .; cdr3_aa: CASSLGSGPGTQYF; cdr3_nt: TGTGCCAGCAGCTTAGGATCTGGTCCGGGGACCCAGTACTTC
v_call: TRBV12-3/TRBV12-4; j_call: TRBJ2-5; d_call: .; clone_size: .; cdr3_aa: CASSVAGSRYNEQYF; cdr3_nt: TGTGCCAGCTCCGTGGCAGGGAGTAGGTACAATGAGCAGTACTTC
v_call: TRBV27; j_call: TRBJ1-5; d_call: .; clone_size: .; cdr3_aa: CASSSKSYQPQHF; cdr3_nt: TGTGCCAGCAGTTCTAAAAGTTATCAGCCCCAGCATTTT
v_call: TRBV25-1; j_call: TRBJ1-1; d_call: .; clone_size: once; cdr3_aa: CASSELQENTEAFF; cdr3_nt: TGTGCCAGCAGTGAATTGCAAGAGAACACTGAAGCTTTCTTT
v_call: TRBV14; j_call: TRBJ2-7; d_call: TRBD2; clone_size: .; cdr3_aa: CASSRGTSGGYEQYF; cdr3_nt: TGTGCCAGCAGCCGAGGGACTAGCGGGGGGTACGAGCAGTACTTC
v_call: TRBV14; j_call: TRBJ1-4; d_call: .; clone_size: .; cdr3_aa: CASSQPKGGARQEKLFF; cdr3_nt: TGTGCCAGCAGCCAACCCAAGGGGGGGGCGCGTCAAGAAAAACTGTTTTTT
v_call: TRBV6-6; j_call: TRBJ1-2; d_call: .; clone_size: few; cdr3_aa: CASSFALNYGYTF; cdr3_nt: TGTGCCAGCAGTTTCGCACTGAACTATGGCTACACCTTC
v_call: TRBV7-9; j_call: TRBJ2-5; d_call: TRBD1; clone_size: once; cdr3_aa: CASSVDREPETQYF; cdr3_nt: TGTGCCAGCAGCGTAGACAGGGAGCCTGAGACCCAGTACTTC
v_call: TRBV10-3; j_call: TRBJ1-4; d_call: .; clone_size: .; cdr3_aa: CAISEWGEKEKLFF; cdr3_nt: TGTGCCATCAGTGAGTGGGGGGAGAAGGAAAAACTGTTTTTT
v_call: TRBV12-3/TRBV12-4; j_call: TRBJ2-7; d_call: TRBD1; clone_size: many; cdr3_aa: CASSFGQVYEQYF; cdr3_nt: TGTGCCAGCAGTTTTGGACAGGTCTACGAGCAGTACTTC
v_call: TRBV20-1; j_call: TRBJ2-1; d_call: .; clone_size: many; cdr3_aa: CSARDDWRGRTDNEQFF; cdr3_nt: TGCAGTGCTAGAGATGATTGGCGGGGACGGACGGACAATGAGCAGTTCTTC
v_call: TRBV4-1; j_call: TRBJ1-5; d_call: .; clone_size: few; cdr3_aa: CASSQVFRGVQPQHF; cdr3_nt: TGCGCCAGCAGCCAAGTTTTCAGGGGAGTTCAGCCCCAGCATTTT
v_call: TRBV4-1; j_call: TRBJ1-1; d_call: TRBD1; clone_size: few; cdr3_aa: CASSQVMTGLEAFF; cdr3_nt: TGCGCCAGCAGCCAAGTCATGACAGGGCTTGAAGCTTTCTTT
v_call: TRBV10-3; j_call: TRBJ1-2; d_call: .; clone_size: few; cdr3_aa: CAISEGVQGYTF; cdr3_nt: TGTGCCATCAGTGAAGGGGTCCAAGGCTACACCTTC
v_call: TRBV20-1; j_call: TRBJ2-7; d_call: .; clone_size: .; cdr3_aa: CSAREPGVYEQYF; cdr3_nt: TGCAGTGCTAGAGAGCCAGGGGTCTACGAGCAGTACTTC
v_call: TRBV20-1; j_call: TRBJ2-1; d_call: .; clone_size: .; cdr3_aa: CSVYPDRDTNYNEQFF; cdr3_nt: TGCAGTGTCTACCCCGACCGGGACACCAATTACAATGAGCAGTTCTTC
v_call: TRBV4-3; j_call: TRBJ2-3; d_call: .; clone_size: .; cdr3_aa: CASSPGPTRTDTQYF; cdr3_nt: TGCGCCAGCAGCCCGGGCCCCACCCGCACAGATACGCAGTATTTT
v_call: TRBV12-3/TRBV12-4; j_call: TRBJ1-1; d_call: .; clone_size: many; cdr3_aa: CASSLEAGLNTEAFF; cdr3_nt: TGTGCCAGCAGTTTAGAGGCAGGGTTGAACACTGAAGCTTTCTTT
v_call: TRBV14; j_call: TRBJ2-1; d_call: .; clone_size: .; cdr3_aa: CVSSQYRDPSYNEQFF; cdr3_nt: TGTGTCAGCAGCCAGTACCGGGACCCTTCCTACAATGAGCAGTTCTTC